Given below is one T cell receptor beta chain in context. The antigen is unknown. At one end the junction does not follow the germline gene, possibly because of a read error. This entry is derived from a study of tumor-infiltrating lymphocytes in glioblastoma multiforme. Study results and caveats: Only one glioblastoma patient had TCR and mutation analysis.

Multiple V-beta primers and a C-beta primer amplified TCRB from RNA. These TCRB libraries lack any described unique molecular identifiers. MiXCR, applied by TCRdb to the multiplex PCR reads, yields one record per CDR3 protein. The sample contains about 10,000 distinct CDR3 sequences, about 70% of which appear only once. The CDR3 contains 15 residues. From germline, CDR1 is DFQATT and CDR2 SNEGSKA (reference sequence). Material: brain tumor tissue. V and J are TRBV20-1 and TRBJ1-5; 8 positions agree with TRBD1. This clonotype was obtained from a male donor with glioblastoma. The CDR3, as DNA: TGCAATGCTCGAGGGGACAGGTATAGCAATCAGCACCAGCATTTT. Translated: CNARGDRYSNQHQHF.